A single T cell receptor beta chain is shown here with its context. In the authors' workflow: Estimation of nucleated cell counts relied on the amplification of reference gene primers. The table came from immunoSEQ multiplex PCR; TCRdb's copy has only in-frame clones and leaves some out. The V and J calls and clone size come from that table; D and trimming were worked out from the DNA. Of around 80,000 clones in the sample, around 79% were seen once. This sample was taken from a study of blood T cell repertoires in COVID-19. As for the study in general: Samples representing acute and convalescent COVID-19 were sourced from the United States, Italy and Spain.

Germline assignment: CDR1 WSHSY and CDR2 SAAADI. V gave up 5 bases and J gave up 0 bases, with 5 bases separating them. The CDR3 runs 13 residues. Sequenced sample: peripheral blood. The source of this sequence is a man at least 80 years old with acute or convalescent COVID-19. The chain recombines TRBV10-2 with TRBJ1-3; the D is unclear. The CDR3 sequence is CASSSSSGNTIYF. The CDR3 DNA sequence: TGCGCCAGCAGTAGTAGCTCTGGAAACACCATATATTTT.